What follows are 20 T cell receptor beta chains derived from one specimen sequenced in a study of early T cells in non-severe SARS-CoV-2 infection. From the 5' RACE reads, TCRdb called clonotypes with MiXCR, one entry per CDR3 protein. This table holds roughly 120,000 distinct CDR3 sequences, 10% to 15% found once. The sequencing used whole blood, collected at baseline. The receptor set was obtained from an adult who was a healthcare worker with PCR-confirmed SARS-CoV-2 infection or an uninfected control (not recorded which).

This clonotype has a count of ten or more. This rearrangement joins TRBV29-1 to TRBJ2-3, with 7 bases aligning to TRBD1. The CDR3 loop spans 13 amino acids. The trim removed 4 bases at V and 6 bases at J, leaving 7 bases unmatched. Germline V gene sequence: CDR1 SQVTM, CDR2 ANQGSEA. The CDR3 region is CSVVTGITDTQYF. In DNA form, the CDR3 reads TGCAGCGTTGTGACAGGGATTACGGATACGCAGTATTTT.

CDR3 sequence (DNA): TGTGCCAGTACCGCCGCAGGGGGACCGTACGAGCAGTACTTC. Its protein product is CASTAAGGPYEQYF. The J gene is TRBJ2-7, the V gene TRBV19, with 7 bases matching TRBD1. The V gene's germline CDR1 is LNHDA and CDR2 SQIVND (reference sequence). V lost 7 bases, J lost 4 bases, and 10 bases stayed unmatched. The CDR3 has 14 amino acids.

This clonotype was detected only a few times. One end of the junction varies from germline; a read error may be responsible. The rearrangement joins TRBV29-1 to TRBJ2-7, with D perhaps given as TRBD1 or TRBD2 (6 bases each). The CDR3 covers 11 residues. In germline, CDR1 is SQVTM, CDR2 ANQGSEA. Here the CDR3 DNA reads TGCAGCGTTGAAGAGAGAGGGGGGTTATTCTTC. Its translation is CSVEERGGLFF.

This clonotype occurred a few times. This chain uses TRBV24-1 with TRBJ2-1; TRBD1 matches 7 bases. This CDR3 has 14 amino acids. The germline V gene encodes CDR1 KGHDR and CDR2 SFDVKD. J gave up 6 bases and V 7 bases, and 8 bases lay outside the gene matches. CDR3 loop: CATSPTGYGNEQFF. CDR3 sequence (DNA): TGTGCCACCAGCCCGACAGGGTACGGCAATGAGCAGTTCTTC.

This clonotype was seen ten or more times. The chain links TRBV25-1 to TRBJ2-7, with 11 bases that match TRBD1. The CDR3 is made up of 13 amino acids. V was pared by 10 bases and J by 2 bases, with 4 bases of the junction left unmatched. Germline CDR1 reads MGHDK; CDR2 reads SYGVNS. In DNA, the CDR3 is TGTGCCACCGGACAGGGGGCTGCCTACGAGCAGTACTTC. Its protein product is CATGQGAAYEQYF.

The gene calls are TRBV5-1 and TRBJ1-1; D is uncertain. Germline V gene data show CDR1 as SGHRS and CDR2 as YFSETQ. V lost 4 bases and J 4 bases, leaving 17 bases between the germline ends. This CDR3 region has 15 residues. DNA of the CDR3: TGCGCCAGCAGCCCAACTAACGGACCCGCCACTGAAGCTTTCTTT. This codes for CASSPTNGPATEAFF.

This clonotype was recorded a few times. The J gene is TRBJ2-3, the V gene TRBV12-3 or TRBV12-4; D call uncertain. The CDR3 has 14 residues. V lost 6 bases, J lost 2 bases, and 12 bases lay in between. The CDR3 spells CASSPGSHTDTQYF. The CDR3 coding sequence is TGTGCCAGCAGCCCCGGCAGCCACACAGATACGCAGTATTTT.

The gene calls are TRBV6-1 and TRBJ2-4; no clear D gene. Trimming shortened V by 4 bases and J by 0 bases, and 13 bases separated the two germline ends. Germline-derived CDR1 and CDR2 are MNHNS and SASEGT. CDR3 length equals 16 residues. The CDR3 region has the DNA TGTGCCAGCAGTGTTCAGCTGAACTTAGCCAAAAACATTCAGTACTTC. Translation: CASSVQLNLAKNIQYF.

As to this clonotype: A much bigger clone sits one base away, suggesting this may be a read error. The chain combines TRBV30 with TRBJ1-3; possible D gene TRBD1, 6 bases. Germline-derived CDR1 and CDR2 are GTSNPN and SVGIG (reference sequence). The CDR3 sequence is 12 residues long. The CDR3 sequence is CAWGQSGNAIYF. The CDR3 coding sequence is TGTGCCTGGGGACAGTCCGGAAACGCCATATATTTT.

The V and J genes are TRBV5-1 and TRBJ2-5; D is perhaps TRBD1 or TRBD2 (5 bases each). Germline V gene data show CDR1 as SGHRS and CDR2 as YFSETQ. The CDR3 extends over 14 amino acids. Trimming shortened V by 4 bases and J by 3 bases, and 13 bases separated the two germline ends. The CDR3 sequence is CASSTGTLEETQYF. The CDR3 nucleotides read TGCGCCAGCAGCACCGGGACGTTGGAAGAGACCCAGTACTTC.

The V and J genes are TRBV6-2 or TRBV6-3 and TRBJ1-1; maybe TRBD1 (5 bases). The CDR3 is made up of 16 amino acids. Between the trimmed V and J ends, which lost 6 bases and 1 base, there was a span of 18 bases. Per germline, CDR1 MNHEY and CDR2 SVGEGT. CDR3 sequence reads: CASSLPARTPNTEAFF. CDR3 nucleotide sequence: TGTGCCAGCAGCCTGCCGGCCCGGACACCGAACACTGAAGCTTTCTTT.

In this sample, this clonotype turned up a few times. The gene calls are TRBV19 and TRBJ1-5, with unresolved D. The CDR3 contains 14 residues. The ends were cut back, 6 bases at V and 4 bases at J, with 13 bases in the middle. Germline CDR1 is LNHDA and CDR2 is SQIVND (reference sequence). The CDR3 DNA reads TGTGCCAGTAGCGGAGGACGGACTAATCAGCCCCAGCATTTT. It encodes CASSGGRTNQPQHF.

In this sample, this clonotype turned up a few times. The rearrangement links TRBV24-1 to TRBJ2-7, with 9 bases identical to TRBD1. Germline V gives CDR1 KGHDR, CDR2 SFDVKD. After removal of 7 bases from V and 5 bases from J, the junction contained 11 bases not matched to a gene. CDR3 length: 15 residues. The chain's CDR3 is CATSQPGTGSDEQYF. The CDR3, as DNA: TGTGCCACCAGCCAGCCAGGGACAGGGTCGGACGAGCAGTACTTC.

This clonotype was seen a few times. This rearrangement joins TRBV7-9 to TRBJ2-7, with a weak D call TRBD1 (6 bases). The CDR3 consists of 15 residues. CDR1 and CDR2 (germline): SEHNR, FQNEAQ (reference sequence). V shed 7 bases and J shed 1 base, with 17 bases lying between them. Here the CDR3 DNA reads TGTGCCAGCACCCGCCTGACAGGTCGTTCCTACGAGCAGTACTTC. This encodes CASTRLTGRSYEQYF.

This clonotype occurred a few times. The gene calls are TRBV20-1 and TRBJ2-3; 10 nucleotides align to TRBD2. This CDR3 is 14 amino acids long. V shed 6 bases and J 6 bases; nucleotides not matched to a gene: 9. Germline-derived CDR1 and CDR2 are DFQATT and SNEGSKA (reference sequence). DNA of the CDR3: TGCAGTGCCCCCAGGGCAGCGGGGGGGGATACGCAGTATTTT. It encodes CSAPRAAGGDTQYF.

This clonotype was seen only a few times. The CDR3 sequence: CASSLSRGAAYEQYF. CDR3 DNA sequence: TGTGCCAGCAGCCTATCGCGGGGGGCCGCCTACGAGCAGTACTTC. The chain employs TRBV2 and TRBJ2-7; TRBD2 matches at 8 bases. The V segment lost 6 bases and the J segment 2 bases; nucleotides outside the gene matches: 9. Per germline, CDR1 SNHLY and CDR2 FYNNEI. The CDR3 is made up of 15 amino acids.

This clonotype came up a few times. The gene calls are TRBV6-2 or TRBV6-3 and TRBJ2-7; D may be TRBD1 or TRBD2 (5 bases each). Trimming pared 9 bases from V and 0 bases from J, leaving 18 bases between. The CDR3 loop spans 15 amino acids. Germline-derived CDR1 and CDR2 are MNHEY and SVGEGT. The CDR3 DNA follows: TGTGCCAGTAAAAATTTGGGACCGAGCTCCTACGAGCAGTACTTC. Translating gives CASKNLGPSSYEQYF.

This clonotype has more than one count but fewer than ten. V gene TRBV4-1 combines with J gene TRBJ1-5; no clear D. This CDR3 spans 13 amino acids. Germline lookup yields CDR1 MGHRA and CDR2 YSYEKL. Trimming stripped 0 bases from V and 6 bases from J, with 6 bases between. CDR3 DNA: TGCGCCAGCAGCCAAGATATCGGTCAGCCCCAGCATTTT. It codes for CASSQDIGQPQHF.

This clonotype came up many times. The rearrangement joins TRBV11-3 to TRBJ2-3, with D possibly TRBD1 on 6 matching bases. The CDR3 consists of 14 residues. V was shortened by 5 bases and J by 2 bases, with 11 bases between the two germline ends. The germline V gene has CDR1 SGHNT and CDR2 YENEEA. CDR3 in amino acids: CASSQDRTTDTQYF. Written as DNA, the CDR3 is TGTGCCAGCAGCCAAGACAGGACCACAGATACGCAGTATTTT.

The CDR3, as DNA: TGTGCCAGCAGTTCTTGGACAGGAAACTATGGCTACACCTTC. This codes for CASSSWTGNYGYTF. V and J are TRBV27 and TRBJ1-2; 7 bases agree with TRBD1. From germline, CDR1 is MNHEY and CDR2 SMNVEV (reference sequence). With V trimmed by 4 bases and J by 2 bases, 4 bases remained unmatched. The CDR3 length is 14 residues.